The entry that follows covers one T cell receptor (beta chain) sequence. Per the germline V gene, CDR1 is KGHSH and CDR2 is LQKENI. V shed 3 bases, J shed 4 bases, and the junction held 5 bases outside the gene matches. The CDR3 contains 14 residues. Original analysis: Amplification of reference gene primers was used by the study to estimate nucleated cell counts. TCRdb's table, derived via immunoSEQ multiplex PCR, lists solely in-frame clones and lacks some. D and trimming come from the DNA, and the V and J calls and clone size come from that table. In the table there are about 130,000 clones, roughly 87% of which are singletons. This sample was taken from a study of blood T cell repertoires in COVID-19. Turning to the study itself: Italy, Spain and the United States were the sources of the convalescent and acute COVID-19 samples. T cells, B-cell-depleted T cells, or PBMCs supplied cDNA or gDNA.

The sequencing input was peripheral blood. This clonotype was sampled from an elderly man with active or convalescent COVID-19. The rearrangement links TRBV18 to TRBJ1-2; 7 bases map to TRBD1. Here the CDR3 reads CASSPTGNGYGYTF. The CDR3 bases are TGTGCCAGCTCACCGACAGGGAACGGCTATGGCTACACCTTC. The entire variable domain, with the rest obtained from reference TRBV18 and TRBJ1-2, is as follows: NAGVMQNPRHLVRRRGQEARLRCSPMKGHSHVYWYRQLPEEGLKFMVYLQKENIIDESGMPKERFSAEFPKEGPSILRIQQVVRGDSAAYFCASSPTGNGYGYTFGSGTRLTVV.